This paragraph covers one TCR beta chain sequence. A single base separates this from a much larger clone, so it may be a read error. Using RNA transcripts as the source, TCR beta CDR3 regions were amplified. With the HTBI primer set, the TCR CDR3 went through a first round of RT-PCR. TCRdb re-called the multiplex PCR reads through MiXCR, storing one row per CDR3 protein. The sample lists 200,000 to 250,000 distinct CDR3 sequences; about 17% were seen once. The data were taken from a study of T cells in Graves' hyperthyroidism and ophthalmopathy. Trimming shortened V by 4 bases and J by 3 bases, and 12 bases separated the two germline ends. Germline CDR1 is MNHNS and CDR2 is SASEGT. The CDR3 is 15 residues long.

V gene TRBV6-1 combines with J gene TRBJ1-4, with D possibly being TRBD1 (5 bases). The source material was blood. This TCR was sampled from a woman younger than 35 with Graves' ophthalmopathy. The CDR3 coding sequence is TGTGCCAGCAGTGCCAAGGGGCTAGCTAATGAAAAACTGTTTTTT. Translation gives CASSAKGLANEKLFF.